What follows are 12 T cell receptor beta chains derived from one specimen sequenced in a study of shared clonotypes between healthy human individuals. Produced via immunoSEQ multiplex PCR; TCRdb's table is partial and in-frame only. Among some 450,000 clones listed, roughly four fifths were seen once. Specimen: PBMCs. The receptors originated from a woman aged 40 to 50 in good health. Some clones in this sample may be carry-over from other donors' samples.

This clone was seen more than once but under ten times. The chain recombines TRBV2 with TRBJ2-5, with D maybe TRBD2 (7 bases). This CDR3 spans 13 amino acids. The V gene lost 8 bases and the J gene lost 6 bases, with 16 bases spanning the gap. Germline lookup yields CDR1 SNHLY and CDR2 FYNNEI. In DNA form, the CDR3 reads TGTGCCAGCTGCTGGGGGGGCCTGCAGACCCAGTACTTC. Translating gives CASCWGGLQTQYF.

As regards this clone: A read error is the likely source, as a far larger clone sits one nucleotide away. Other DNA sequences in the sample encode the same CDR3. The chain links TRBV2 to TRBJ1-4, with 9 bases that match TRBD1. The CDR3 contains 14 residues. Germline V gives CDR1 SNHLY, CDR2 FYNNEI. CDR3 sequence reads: CASSSGQGEEKLFF. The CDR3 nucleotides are TGCGCCAGCAGTTCGGGACAGGGCGAAGAAAAACTGTTTTTT.

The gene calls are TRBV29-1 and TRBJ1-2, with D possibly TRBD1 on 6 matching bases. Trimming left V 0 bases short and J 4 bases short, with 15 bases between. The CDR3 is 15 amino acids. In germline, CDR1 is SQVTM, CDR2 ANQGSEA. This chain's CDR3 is CSVEESNRVGYGYTF. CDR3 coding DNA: TGCAGCGTTGAAGAGTCAAACAGGGTTGGCTATGGCTACACCTTC.

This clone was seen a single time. Here the CDR3 DNA reads TGTGCCAGCAGCTTAGCTGGGACTAGCGGCACAGATACGCAGTATTTT. As protein: CASSLAGTSGTDTQYF. The chain combines TRBV7-2 with TRBJ2-3; 10 bases are shared with TRBD2. CDR3 length: 16 residues. The germline V gene encodes CDR1 SGHTA and CDR2 FQGNSA. The trim removed 0 bases at V and 1 base at J, leaving 1 base unmatched.

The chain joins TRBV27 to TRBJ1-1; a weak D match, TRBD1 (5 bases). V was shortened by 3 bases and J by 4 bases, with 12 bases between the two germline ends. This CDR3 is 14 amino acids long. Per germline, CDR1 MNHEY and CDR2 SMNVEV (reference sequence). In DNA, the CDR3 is TGTGCCAGCAGTTTCAGGGAGGGAAGCACTGAAGCTTTCTTT. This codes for CASSFREGSTEAFF.

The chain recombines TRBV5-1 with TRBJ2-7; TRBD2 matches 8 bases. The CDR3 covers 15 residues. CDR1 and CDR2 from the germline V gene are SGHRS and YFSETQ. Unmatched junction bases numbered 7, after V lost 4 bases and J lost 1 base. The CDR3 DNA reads TGCGCCAGCAGCACGGCAGCGGGAGTTTCCTACGAGCAGTACTTC. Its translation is CASSTAAGVSYEQYF.

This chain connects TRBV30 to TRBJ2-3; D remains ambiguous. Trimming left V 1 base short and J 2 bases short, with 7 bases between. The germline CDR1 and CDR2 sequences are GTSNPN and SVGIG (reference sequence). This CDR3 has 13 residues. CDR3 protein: CAWSAGLTDTQYF. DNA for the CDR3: TGTGCCTGGAGTGCGGGCCTCACAGATACGCAGTATTTT.

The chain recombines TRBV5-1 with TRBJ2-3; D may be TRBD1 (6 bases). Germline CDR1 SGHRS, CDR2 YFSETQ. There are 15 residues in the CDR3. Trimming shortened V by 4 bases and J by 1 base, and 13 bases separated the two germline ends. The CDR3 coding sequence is TGCGCCAGCAGCCAGGGGAGTACTGGCACAGATACGCAGTATTTT. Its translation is CASSQGSTGTDTQYF.

Written as DNA, the CDR3 is TGCGCCAGCAGACCGGGACAGGGGTGGGATGAGCAGTTCTTC. Translating it yields CASRPGQGWDEQFF. V gene TRBV5-1 combines with J gene TRBJ2-1; TRBD1 matches at 10 bases. This CDR3 has 14 residues. Germline V gene lookup returns CDR1 SGHRS and CDR2 YFSETQ. With V trimmed by 5 bases and J by 8 bases, 7 bases remained unmatched.

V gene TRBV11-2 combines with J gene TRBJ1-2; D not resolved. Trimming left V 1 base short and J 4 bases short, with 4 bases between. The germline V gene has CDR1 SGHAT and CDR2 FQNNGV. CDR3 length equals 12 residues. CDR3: CASSLGGYGYTF. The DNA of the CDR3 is TGTGCCAGCAGCTTAGGGGGCTATGGCTACACCTTC. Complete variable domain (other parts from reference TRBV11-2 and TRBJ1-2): EAGVAQSPRYKIIEKRQSVAFWCNPISGHATLYWYQQILGQGPKLLIQFQNNGVVDDSQLPKDRFSAERLKGVDSTLKIQPAKLEDSAVYLCASSLGGYGYTFGSGTRLTVV.

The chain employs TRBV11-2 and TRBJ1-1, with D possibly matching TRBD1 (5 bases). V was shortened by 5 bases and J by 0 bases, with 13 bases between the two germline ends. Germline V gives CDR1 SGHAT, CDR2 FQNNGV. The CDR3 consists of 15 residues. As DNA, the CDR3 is TGTGCCAGCAGCGTAGTGGAGGGGATGAACACTGAAGCTTTCTTT. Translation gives CASSVVEGMNTEAFF.

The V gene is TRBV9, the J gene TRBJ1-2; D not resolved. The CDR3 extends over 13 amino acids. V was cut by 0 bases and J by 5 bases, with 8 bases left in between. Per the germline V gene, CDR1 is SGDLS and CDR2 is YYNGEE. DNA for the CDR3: TGTGCCAGCAGCGTAGGACTGCGGTATGGCTACACCTTC. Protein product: CASSVGLRYGYTF.